These 23 T cell receptor beta chains originate from one sample sequenced in a study of identifying expanded T cells in peripheral blood. Some clones are missing from TCRdb's copy, which holds only in-frame ones; the method was immunoSEQ multiplex PCR. The table shows over 45,000 clones, with about 85% occurring only once. What was sequenced was blood. Receptors were obtained from a person between 18 and 70 years old in good health.

The chain has TRBV28 and TRBJ2-1; no firm D call. Germline-derived CDR1 and CDR2 are MDHEN and SYDVKM. V lost 6 bases and J lost 2, with 17 bases in between. The CDR3 sequence is 16 residues long. CDR3 sequence: CASRSPGGAPYNEQFF. CDR3 nucleotide sequence: TGTGCCAGCAGGTCCCCCGGCGGAGCCCCCTACAATGAGCAGTTCTTC.

The chain links TRBV7-2 to TRBJ1-3; D gene unclear. The V end was cut by 5 bases, the J end by 1 base, with 21 bases between. The germline CDR1 and CDR2 sequences are SGHTA and FQGNSA. The CDR3 sequence is 18 residues long. The CDR3 DNA reads as TGTGCCAGCAGCCCGACTGGTTCGGTCAGGTATTCTGGAAACACCATATATTTT. Translating gives CASSPTGSVRYSGNTIYF.

The CDR3 DNA reads TGTGCCAGCAGCTTGACTAGAGGAGATACGCAGTATTTT. Translating gives CASSLTRGDTQYF. This chain connects TRBV7-6 to TRBJ2-3, with D possibly matching TRBD2 (6 bases). The germline V and J ends were trimmed by 3 bases and 5 bases, with 9 bases remaining between them. The CDR3 runs to 13 residues. The germline gives CDR1 SGHVS, CDR2 FNYEAQ.

This rearrangement joins TRBV5-8 to TRBJ1-1; TRBD1 might be the D (5 bases). Germline V gene sequence: CDR1 SGHTS, CDR2 YDEGEE. Between the trimmed V and J ends, which lost 0 bases and 7 bases, there was a span of 19 bases. This CDR3 spans 16 amino acids. CDR3 nucleotide sequence: TGTGCCAGCAGCTTGGCCTTAGACCTCAAGGGGCGTGAAGCTTTCTTT. Its protein is CASSLALDLKGREAFF.

The chain joins TRBV5-4 to TRBJ2-5; D is ambiguous. V lost 3 bases to trimming and J lost 2 bases, with 8 bases between them. The CDR3 spans 13 residues. From germline, CDR1 is SGHNT and CDR2 YYREEE (reference sequence). The chain's CDR3 is CASSSDEQETQYF. CDR3 DNA: TGTGCCAGCAGCTCCGACGAACAAGAGACCCAGTACTTC.

This clone was seen a handful of times. The chain uses TRBV29-1 and TRBJ1-4, with 7 bases matching TRBD1. Germline V gives CDR1 SQVTM, CDR2 ANQGSEA. Trimming at V came to 6 bases and at J to 8 bases, leaving 6 bases not matched to a gene. The CDR3 sequence is 12 residues long. For the CDR3, the DNA is TGCAGCGTGTCACAGGGGTCAGAAAAACTGTTTTTT. Translated, it gives CSVSQGSEKLFF.

The chain combines TRBV5-8 with TRBJ2-4, with D perhaps being TRBD1 or TRBD2 (6 bases each). The germline V and J ends were trimmed by 7 bases and 2 bases, with 16 bases remaining between them. The CDR3 has 15 residues. The germline gives CDR1 SGHTS, CDR2 YDEGEE. The CDR3, as DNA: TGTGCCAGCTATGAAAGAGGGGGGACCAAAAACATTCAGTACTTC. Its translation: CASYERGGTKNIQYF.

The V and J genes are TRBV30 and TRBJ1-2; D might be TRBD1 (5 bases). Germline CDR1 reads GTSNPN; CDR2 reads SVGIG (reference sequence). The length of the CDR3 is 13 residues. V lost 3 bases, J lost 0 bases, and 8 bases lay in between. The CDR3 coding sequence is TGTGCCTGGAGCCGACAGTCTAACTATGGCTACACCTTC. This translates into CAWSRQSNYGYTF.

The chain has TRBV2 and TRBJ2-1; D is unresolved. Germline assignment: CDR1 SNHLY and CDR2 FYNNEI. V lost 5 bases to trimming and J lost 7 bases, with 12 bases between them. The CDR3 length is 13 residues. The CDR3 sequence is CASSLGYLNEQFF. The CDR3 bases are TGTGCCAGCAGTCTGGGATATTTGAATGAGCAGTTCTTC.

The chain is built from TRBV9 and TRBJ1-1, with 8 nucleotides matching TRBD1. The CDR3 is made up of 17 amino acids. After removal of 3 bases from V and 0 bases from J, the junction contained 10 bases not matched to a gene. CDR1 and CDR2 (germline): SGDLS, YYNGEE. The chain's CDR3 is CASSANDRGLMNTEAFF. Written as DNA, the CDR3 is TGTGCCAGCAGCGCGAACGACAGGGGATTAATGAACACTGAAGCTTTCTTT.

The rearrangement links TRBV7-2 to TRBJ1-5; D is possibly TRBD1 (5 bases). V lost 5 bases, J lost 3 bases, and 11 bases lay in between. Germline V gene data show CDR1 as SGHTA and CDR2 as FQGNSA. This CDR3 contains 14 residues. CDR3 region: CASSIGTVNQPQHF. The CDR3 nucleotides read TGTGCCAGCAGCATTGGGACGGTCAATCAGCCCCAGCATTTT. Full variable domain (outside the CDR3, taken from reference TRBV7-2 and TRBJ1-5): GAGVSQSPSNKVTEKGKDVELRCDPISGHTALYWYRQSLGQGLEFLIYFQGNSAPDKSGLPSDRFSAERTGGSVSTLTIQRTQQEDSAVYLCASSIGTVNQPQHFGDGTRLSIL.

This chain uses TRBV30 with TRBJ2-2; D is undetermined. Germline V lookup: CDR1 GTSNPN, CDR2 SVGIG (reference sequence). The CDR3 spans 12 residues. V was clipped by 1 base and J by 9 bases, with 9 bases between them. CDR3 DNA sequence: TGTGCCTGGAGTGACGTCGGTCGGGAGCTGTTTTTT. As protein: CAWSDVGRELFF.

The chain links TRBV25-1 to TRBJ2-3; 8 bases are shared with TRBD2. The CDR3 runs to 16 residues. Germline-derived CDR1 and CDR2 are MGHDK and SYGVNS. After removal of 1 base from V and 1 base from J, the junction contained 4 bases not matched to a gene. CDR3 in amino acids: CASSEFSGAGTDTQYF. Here the CDR3 DNA reads TGTGCCAGCAGTGAATTTAGCGGGGCCGGCACAGATACGCAGTATTTT.

V is TRBV19 and J is TRBJ1-2; tentative D call: TRBD1 (5 bases). Germline V CDR1 and CDR2: LNHDA, SQIVND (reference sequence). The ends were cut back, 5 bases at V and 5 bases at J, with 15 bases in the middle. There are 14 residues in the CDR3. The CDR3 is CASSQGLGGYGYTF. The CDR3 DNA sequence: TGTGCCAGTAGTCAAGGACTGGGGGGGTATGGCTACACCTTC. Filled out from reference TRBV19 and TRBJ1-2, the complete variable domain reads DGGITQSPKYLFRKEGQNVTLSCEQNLNHDAMYWYRQDPGQGLRLIYYSQIVNDFQKGDIAEGYSVSREKKESFPLTVTSAQKNPTAFYLCASSQGLGGYGYTFGSGTRLTVV.

This clone was detected only a few times. The rearrangement joins TRBV5-6 to TRBJ1-2; D is unclear. The germline gives CDR1 SGHDT, CDR2 YYEEEE. This CDR3 comprises 14 residues. Trimming pared 4 bases from V and 5 bases from J, leaving 15 bases between. The CDR3 DNA reads as TGTGCCAGCAGCCTATCCGGGCCCTTATATGGCTACACCTTC. Protein product: CASSLSGPLYGYTF.

This clone showed up just once. The chain couples TRBV25-1 to TRBJ2-2; 11 positions match TRBD2. The junction had 4 bases not matched to a gene; V was cut back by 5 bases and J by 8 bases. The CDR3 runs 14 residues. Germline CDR1 is MGHDK and CDR2 is SYGVNS. The CDR3 reads CASSKLAGEGELFF. The CDR3 region has the DNA TGTGCCAGCAGTAAACTAGCGGGAGAGGGGGAGCTGTTTTTT.

This sequence joins TRBV5-1 and TRBJ1-3; D gene uncertain. This CDR3 has 12 amino acids. Trimming pared 1 base from V and 2 bases from J, leaving 1 base between. Per the germline V gene, CDR1 is SGHRS and CDR2 is YFSETQ. This CDR3 reads CASSLPGNTIYF. The CDR3 DNA is TGCGCCAGCAGCTTGCCTGGAAACACCATATATTTT. Looking up the rest from reference TRBV5-1 and TRBJ1-3 gives the full variable domain: KAGVTQTPRYLIKTRGQQVTLSCSPISGHRSVSWYQQTPGQGLQFLFEYFSETQRNKGNFPGRFSGRQFSNSRSEMNVSTLELGDSALYLCASSLPGNTIYFGEGSWLTVV.

This clone has only one observation. The V and J genes are TRBV2 and TRBJ1-4; 12 bases align to TRBD1. V was pared by 6 bases and J by 8 bases, with 4 bases of the junction left unmatched. From germline, CDR1 is SNHLY and CDR2 FYNNEI. The length of the CDR3 is 14 residues. The CDR3 sequence is CASRGTGGSEKLFF. Written as DNA, the CDR3 is TGTGCCAGCAGGGGGACAGGGGGCAGCGAAAAACTGTTTTTT.

This chain links TRBV10-3 with TRBJ1-2; D unclear. The V gene's germline CDR1 is ENHRY and CDR2 SYGVKD. The CDR3 runs 13 residues. The V and J ends lost 7 bases and 2 bases respectively, with 11 bases between them. The CDR3 here is CAITRSVNYGYTF. The CDR3 DNA reads TGTGCCATCACCCGCAGCGTAAACTATGGCTACACCTTC.

This rearrangement joins TRBV11-2 to TRBJ2-1, with 9 bases aligning to TRBD2. With V trimmed by 2 bases and J by 4 bases, 3 bases remained unmatched. Germline-derived CDR1 and CDR2 are SGHAT and FQNNGV. This CDR3 spans 15 amino acids. For the CDR3, the DNA is TGTGCCAGCAGCTTACTAGCGGGAACTTACAATGAGCAGTTCTTC. Translated: CASSLLAGTYNEQFF.

The V and J genes are TRBV15 and TRBJ2-5; 10 bases are shared with TRBD1. The V gene end was trimmed by 0 bases and the J gene end by 11 bases; junction bases not matched to a gene: 12. The CDR3 spans 16 residues. Germline V lookup: CDR1 LNHNV, CDR2 YYDKDF (reference sequence). As DNA, the CDR3 is TGTGCCACCAGCAGAGAGGCGGGACAGGGGTTTGAGGAGCAGTACTTC. It specifies CATSREAGQGFEEQYF.

The chain links TRBV11-3 to TRBJ1-2; TRBD1 is a possible D gene (6 bases). Germline-derived CDR1 and CDR2 are SGHNT and YENEEA. The CDR3 totals 18 residues. V lost 0 bases and J 8 bases, leaving 25 bases between the germline ends. CDR3 amino acids: CASSLDRGYQRGAQGYTF. The CDR3 DNA reads TGTGCCAGCAGCTTAGATCGGGGGTACCAACGGGGGGCCCAAGGCTACACCTTC.

The chain couples TRBV6-1 to TRBJ2-3; D is tentatively TRBD1 or TRBD2 (5 bases each). The CDR3 is 12 residues long. The V end was cut by 11 bases, the J end by 0 bases, with 9 bases between. The germline gives CDR1 MNHNS, CDR2 SASEGT. The CDR3 coding sequence is TGTGCCTGGGGGATTAGCACAGATACGCAGTATTTT. The encoded protein is CAWGISTDTQYF.